Shown below are 27 T cell receptor beta chains from a single sample sequenced in a study of cytomegalovirus exposure and HLA in healthy donors. The PCR ran on 60 Vbeta and 13 Jbeta primers. Assay used: immunoSEQ multiplex PCR; TCRdb lists only in-frame clones, some missing. The data contain 120,000 or so clones, approximately 80% of them singletons. Specimen: PBMCs. The origin of the receptors is a woman under 30 in good health and CMV-seronegative.

The gene calls are TRBV19 and TRBJ1-1, with no clear D. CDR1 and CDR2 from the germline V gene are LNHDA and SQIVND (reference sequence). The length of the CDR3 is 13 residues. V shed 0 bases and J shed 4 bases, with 6 bases lying between them. The chain's CDR3 is CASSIDRSTEAFF. The CDR3 bases are TGTGCCAGTAGTATAGATCGGAGCACTGAAGCTTTCTTT.

The chain uses TRBV15 and TRBJ2-1, with 12 bases fitting TRBD2. CDR3 size: 17 residues. Germline CDR1 and CDR2: LNHNV and YYDKDF (reference sequence). The trim removed 0 bases at V and 6 bases at J, leaving 6 bases unmatched. The CDR3 DNA reads TGTGCCACCAGCAGAGATCACGGACTAGCGGGAAGCAATGAGCAGTTCTTC. This codes for CATSRDHGLAGSNEQFF.

For the CDR3, the DNA is TGTGCCAGCAGCTCATTAGCGGTAGGTAATGAGCAGTTCTTC. This sequence encodes CASSSLAVGNEQFF. This rearrangement joins TRBV11-2 to TRBJ2-1; a possible D gene is TRBD2 (6 bases). This CDR3 is built from 14 residues. Germline V lookup: CDR1 SGHAT, CDR2 FQNNGV. With 4 bases removed from V and 7 bases from J, the gap between germline ends came to 14 bases.

This CDR3 reads CASSIAGLRANEQFF. As DNA, the CDR3 is TGTGCCAGTAGTATTGCGGGCTTAAGGGCGAATGAGCAGTTCTTC. This rearrangement joins TRBV19 to TRBJ2-1, with D possibly being TRBD2 (5 bases). The CDR3 runs to 15 residues. V was pared by 3 bases and J by 7 bases, with 16 bases between. Germline V gives CDR1 LNHDA, CDR2 SQIVND (reference sequence).

The V call is TRBV5-6, the J call TRBJ2-2; D may be TRBD2 (5 bases). Germline lookup yields CDR1 SGHDT and CDR2 YYEEEE. The V gene lost 1 base and the J gene lost 2 bases, with 12 bases spanning the gap. The CDR3 is 16 residues long. CDR3 DNA sequence: TGTGCCAGCAGCTTGAAGTTAGGACTTAACACCGGGGAGCTGTTTTTT. This codes for CASSLKLGLNTGELFF.

This clone was seen a handful of times. The V gene is TRBV5-4, the J gene TRBJ1-1, with a possible D match to TRBD1 (5 bases). CDR1 SGHNT and CDR2 YYREEE come from the germline V gene (reference sequence). This CDR3 spans 14 amino acids. V lost 10 bases and J 5 bases, leaving 21 bases between the germline ends. CDR3 loop: CAGRFGGTGTEAFF. Written as DNA, the CDR3 is TGTGCCGGCCGTTTCGGGGGTACGGGAACTGAAGCTTTCTTT.

The rearrangement uses TRBV6-6 and TRBJ1-4, with 9 bases matching TRBD1. Per germline, CDR1 MNHNY and CDR2 SVGAGI (reference sequence). J gave up 8 bases and V 2 bases, and 9 bases lay outside the gene matches. The CDR3 has 16 amino acids. The DNA for the CDR3 is TGTGCCAGCAGTTACGCTCCGGGACAGGGCCGCGAAAAACTGTTTTTT. It is translated as CASSYAPGQGREKLFF.

The chain uses TRBV6-5 and TRBJ2-7, with 9 bases fitting TRBD1. Losses at the gene ends were 6 bases for V and 6 bases for J; bases not matched to a gene: 6. CDR3 size: 13 residues. CDR1 is MNHEY and CDR2 is SVGAGI in the germline V gene. CDR3 bases: TGTGCCAGCAGACGCAGGGACAGGGCCGAGCAGTACTTC. It yields the protein CASRRRDRAEQYF.

V is TRBV10-1 and J is TRBJ2-3, with 8 bases lining up with TRBD2. The CDR3 runs 18 residues. Germline V gives CDR1 WNHNN, CDR2 SYGVQD (reference sequence). With 4 bases clipped from V and 0 bases from J, the junction kept 12 bases outside the gene matches. CDR3 coding DNA: TGCGCCAGCAGTGGTAGAAGCGGGAGTATTTCTAGCACAGATACGCAGTATTTT. Translating it yields CASSGRSGSISSTDTQYF.

This clone was detected once. V is TRBV6-4 and J is TRBJ1-1; D gene uncertain. Trimming left V 4 bases short and J 1 base short, with 7 bases between. CDR3 length: 13 residues. Germline CDR1 and CDR2: MRHNA and SNTAGT. The CDR3 sequence is CASSARENTEAFF. The CDR3 DNA reads as TGTGCCAGCAGTGCCCGAGAGAACACTGAAGCTTTCTTT.

The J gene is TRBJ1-4, the V gene TRBV29-1; weak D call: TRBD1 (6 bases). V lost 3 bases, J lost 2 bases, and 16 bases lay in between. Per the germline V gene, CDR1 is SQVTM and CDR2 is ANQGSEA. CDR3 length: 16 residues. CDR3 nucleotide sequence: TGCAGCGTTGAGGGGGCGGGGGACCACACTAATGAAAAACTGTTTTTT. Translated, it gives CSVEGAGDHTNEKLFF. Full variable domain (rest looked up from reference TRBV29-1 and TRBJ1-4): SAVISQKPSRDICQRGTSLTIQCQVDSQVTMMFWYRQQPGQSLTLIATANQGSEATYESGFVIDKFPISRPNLTFSTLTVSNMSPEDSSIYLCSVEGAGDHTNEKLFFGSGTQLSVL.

The CDR3 DNA reads as TGTGCCAGCTCACTTGGTGGATCACAGACCTACGAGCAGTACTTC. Protein product: CASSLGGSQTYEQYF. This sequence joins TRBV18 and TRBJ2-7; D not certain. Germline CDR1 KGHSH, CDR2 LQKENI. The CDR3 runs to 15 residues. With 4 bases removed from V and 2 bases from J, the gap between germline ends came to 15 bases. The full variable domain, completed using reference TRBV18 and TRBJ2-7, is NAGVMQNPRHLVRRRGQEARLRCSPMKGHSHVYWYRQLPEEGLKFMVYLQKENIIDESGMPKERFSAEFPKEGPSILRIQQVVRGDSAAYFCASSLGGSQTYEQYFGPGTRLTVT.

The table lists this clone with a few counts. The chain joins TRBV19 to TRBJ2-2; 10 nucleotides agree with TRBD2. Per the germline V gene, CDR1 is LNHDA and CDR2 is SQIVND (reference sequence). This CDR3 region has 15 residues. Trimming at V came to 7 bases and at J to 4 bases, leaving 6 bases not matched to a gene. The CDR3 nucleotides are TGTGCCAGTATGACTAGCGGGTTATTCACCGGGGAGCTGTTTTTT. The encoded protein is CASMTSGLFTGELFF.

The chain recombines TRBV19 with TRBJ2-2, with 7 positions matching TRBD1. Germline V CDR1 and CDR2: LNHDA, SQIVND (reference sequence). J gave up 0 bases and V 6 bases, and 4 bases lay outside the gene matches. The CDR3 is 15 residues long. CDR3 nucleotides: TGTGCCAGTAGCCACAGGGGATCGAACACCGGGGAGCTGTTTTTT. As protein: CASSHRGSNTGELFF.

The rearrangement links TRBV6-1 to TRBJ2-3, with D perhaps TRBD2 (6 bases). V was clipped by 0 bases and J by 2 bases, with 12 bases between them. The CDR3 length is 16 residues. Germline V gene lookup returns CDR1 MNHNS and CDR2 SASEGT. The CDR3 DNA sequence: TGTGCCAGCAGTGAAGCAGGCGGGGCCGCCACAGATACGCAGTATTTT. Protein: CASSEAGGAATDTQYF.

This clone was observed once. The chain carries TRBV19 and TRBJ2-5; TRBD1 matches 8 bases. With the DNA end fitting TRBJ2-7 better, the J assignment may be wrong. The length of the CDR3 is 13 residues. The germline CDR1 and CDR2 sequences are LNHDA and SQIVND (reference sequence). The CDR3 reads CASRRTGPYEQYF. Here the CDR3 DNA reads TGTGCCAGTAGGCGGACAGGGCCCTACGAGCAGTACTTC.

The chain employs TRBV11-1 and TRBJ2-1; tentatively, D is TRBD2 (7 bases). Germline CDR1 reads SGHAT; CDR2 reads FQDESV (reference sequence). This CDR3 is 17 amino acids long. V was trimmed by 7 bases and J by 8 bases, leaving 27 bases between them. The CDR3 nucleotides are TGTGCCAGCACCTCACGAAGGGGGGGCGGTGGGGGCGATGAGCAGTTCTTC. Translating gives CASTSRRGGGGGDEQFF.

The chain combines TRBV19 with TRBJ2-5; TRBD1 is a possible D gene (6 bases). V shed 5 bases and J shed 10 bases, with 11 bases lying between them. Germline V gene data show CDR1 as LNHDA and CDR2 as SQIVND (reference sequence). The CDR3 runs to 11 residues. CDR3 DNA: TGTGCCAGTAGTTCCCAGGGGAACCAGTACTTC. Encoded protein: CASSSQGNQYF.

This clone was seen a handful of times. The genes are TRBV9 and TRBJ2-3; 11 positions match TRBD2. Per germline, CDR1 SGDLS and CDR2 YYNGEE. J was trimmed by 5 bases and V by 1 base; bases with no gene match: 9. CDR3 length: 17 residues. The CDR3 DNA sequence: TGTGCCAGCAGCGTAACTAGCGGGGGCCCCTGGGGAGATACGCAGTATTTT. The encoded protein is CASSVTSGGPWGDTQYF.

This rearrangement joins TRBV7-9 to TRBJ1-4; D possibly corresponds to TRBD1 (6 bases). CDR1 SEHNR and CDR2 FQNEAQ come from the germline V gene (reference sequence). V was clipped by 4 bases and J by 6 bases, with 18 bases between them. CDR3 length: 16 residues. The CDR3, as DNA: TGTGCCAGCAGCTCCAGGGGAGGGAGGTTTGATGAAAAACTGTTTTTT. Residues: CASSSRGGRFDEKLFF.

This sequence joins TRBV27 and TRBJ1-3, with 7 positions matching TRBD1. The V gene's germline CDR1 is MNHEY and CDR2 SMNVEV (reference sequence). J lost 0 bases, V lost 8 bases, and 7 bases had no gene match. The CDR3 contains 15 residues. CDR3 sequence (DNA): TGTGCCAGCCCCAGGGGGAGAGACTCTGGAAACACCATATATTTT. Amino acids: CASPRGRDSGNTIYF.

This clone was observed a few times. The chain is built from TRBV6-6 and TRBJ2-5, with 8 bases that match TRBD1. This CDR3 comprises 14 residues. Germline CDR1 and CDR2: MNHNY and SVGAGI (reference sequence). The V segment lost 6 bases and the J segment 4 bases; nucleotides outside the gene matches: 7. CDR3 in DNA: TGTGCCAGCAGACTCCAGGGGGCGGGAGAGACCCAGTACTTC. Residues: CASRLQGAGETQYF.

The chain uses TRBV9 and TRBJ1-1; no firm D call. V was pared by 1 base and J by 0 bases, with 4 bases between. This CDR3 is built from 13 residues. Germline V CDR1 and CDR2: SGDLS, YYNGEE. The CDR3 DNA reads TGTGCCAGCAGCGTAAACATGAACACTGAAGCTTTCTTT. Translated: CASSVNMNTEAFF.

In its sample, this clone was seen a few times. The J gene is TRBJ1-1, the V gene TRBV5-8; D possibly corresponds to TRBD1 (5 bases). V lost 6 bases to trimming and J lost 0 bases, with 15 bases between them. The CDR3 runs to 15 residues. CDR1 and CDR2 (germline): SGHTS, YDEGEE. This CDR3 reads CASILKDTLNTEAFF. CDR3 bases: TGTGCCAGCATCCTTAAGGACACCTTGAACACTGAAGCTTTCTTT.

This chain joins TRBV30 and TRBJ1-5; tentatively, D is TRBD1 (5 bases). The V and J ends lost 0 bases and 5 bases respectively, with 11 bases between them. Germline V lookup: CDR1 GTSNPN, CDR2 SVGIG (reference sequence). The CDR3 consists of 14 residues. The CDR3: CAWSVRTSDQPQHF. The CDR3 bases are TGTGCCTGGAGTGTAAGGACAAGCGATCAGCCCCAGCATTTT.

The V gene is TRBV30, the J gene TRBJ1-1; 8 positions match TRBD1. Losses at the gene ends were 2 bases for V and 7 bases for J; bases not matched to a gene: 6. The CDR3 has 13 residues. Germline V gene data show CDR1 as GTSNPN and CDR2 as SVGIG (reference sequence). CDR3 region: CAWSNHGQGEAFF. CDR3 coding DNA: TGTGCCTGGAGTAATCACGGACAGGGTGAAGCTTTCTTT.

V is TRBV6-5 and J is TRBJ2-1, with TRBD1 as a possible D gene (6 bases). This CDR3 is built from 15 residues. Trimming shortened V by 6 bases and J by 11 bases, and 23 bases separated the two germline ends. Germline V gene sequence: CDR1 MNHEY, CDR2 SVGAGI. CDR3 region: CASSPQPTGQGKQFF. For the CDR3, the DNA is TGTGCCAGCAGCCCTCAACCTACCGGTCAGGGGAAGCAGTTCTTC.